A selection of T cell receptor beta chains follows, all from one sample in a study of CD8 T cells in ankylosing spondylitis. TCRdb re-called the 5' RACE reads through MiXCR, storing one row per CDR3 protein. The table lists 500,000 to 550,000 distinct CDR3 sequences, about 13% of them singletons. Specimen: blood, either unsorted or a sorted T cell fraction (not recorded which). The receptors were sampled from a male donor with ankylosing spondylitis. Each CDR3 is given with its conserved first and last residue. The D gene is left open where the match is weak. The size entry is marked missing in some rows and otherwise reads once, few, many or a size class.

TRBD1,TRBJ1-6,TRBV15,.,CATSTRDSSYSPLHF,TGTGCCACCAGCACCCGGGACAGTTCGTATTCACCCCTCCACTTT
TRBD1,TRBJ2-1,TRBV4-1,.,CASSPRVRGLTYNEQFF,TGCGCCAGCAGCCCGAGGGTGAGGGGGCTGACATACAATGAGCAGTTCTTC
.,TRBJ2-6,TRBV19,.,CASSPRAPLSGANVLTF,TGTGCCAGTAGTCCCAGGGCTCCACTCTCTGGGGCCAACGTCCTGACTTTC
TRBD1,TRBJ2-5,TRBV7-9,.,CASNPPGQEETQYF,TGTGCCAGCAACCCCCCCGGACAGGAAGAGACCCAGTACTTC
TRBD1,TRBJ1-4,TRBV5-1,.,CASSSGQGGEKLFF,TGCGCCAGCAGCTCAGGACAGGGTGGTGAAAAACTGTTTTTT
.,TRBJ1-4,TRBV12-3/TRBV12-4,.,CASSLLRSSEKLFF,TGTGCCAGCAGTTTACTCAGGAGCTCTGAAAAACTGTTTTTT
.,TRBJ2-1,TRBV25-1,few,CASSELLMGGRGEQFF,TGTGCCAGCAGTGAATTACTAATGGGGGGACGGGGTGAGCAGTTCTTC
.,TRBJ2-2,TRBV29-1,.,CSVVFRTALNTGELFF,TGCAGCGTTGTATTTCGGACAGCGCTAAACACCGGGGAGCTGTTTTTT
TRBD1,TRBJ2-1,TRBV20-1,many,CSARSRTGPNEQFF,TGCAGTGCTAGATCTCGGACAGGGCCAAATGAGCAGTTCTTC
.,TRBJ2-6,TRBV15,many,CATSRGRTRPGANVLTF,TGTGCCACCAGCAGGGGCCGAACACGTCCAGGGGCCAACGTCCTGACTTTC
TRBD2,TRBJ2-1,TRBV29-1,many,CSVEVDGRAVNEQFF,TGCAGCGTTGAAGTTGACGGGAGGGCCGTAAATGAGCAGTTCTTC
.,TRBJ1-2,TRBV10-2,.,CASSEGWDYGYTF,TGCGCCAGCAGTGAGGGTTGGGACTATGGCTACACCTTC
.,TRBJ1-1,TRBV20-1,.,CSARDLSRGNTEAFF,TGCAGTGCTAGAGATTTGAGCAGGGGGAACACTGAAGCTTTCTTT
.,TRBJ1-3,TRBV20-1,.,CSVTQGHSGNTIYF,TGCAGTGTCACACAGGGTCACTCTGGAAACACCATATATTTT
.,TRBJ1-2,TRBV24-1,.,CATSEDGHGYTF,TGTGCCACCAGTGAGGACGGTCATGGCTACACCTTC
.,TRBJ2-1,TRBV24-1,few,CATSDLGRDNEQFF,TGTGCCACCAGTGATTTGGGACGTGACAATGAGCAGTTCTTC
.,TRBJ2-5,TRBV11-2,.,CASSWTGKQETQYF,TGTGCCAGCAGCTGGACGGGAAAACAAGAGACCCAGTACTTC
.,TRBJ1-2,TRBV20-1,many,CSADTPNYGYTF,TGCAGTGCTGATACCCCTAACTATGGCTACACCTTC
.,TRBJ1-2,TRBV25-1,.,CASSSGNYSYTF,TGTGCCAGCAGTTCTGGCAACTATAGCTACACCTTC
.,TRBJ1-5,TRBV20-1,.,CSARGEPRGNQPQHF,TGCAGTGCTAGAGGGGAACCTCGCGGCAATCAGCCCCAGCATTTT
.,TRBJ2-3,TRBV29-1,few,CSVLERVQGGGTDTQYF,TGCAGCGTTCTGGAGCGGGTCCAGGGGGGTGGCACAGATACGCAGTATTTT
TRBD2,TRBJ2-1,TRBV6-1,.,CASSGPRRELNNEQFF,TGTGCCAGCAGTGGCCCGCGGCGGGAGCTCAACAATGAGCAGTTCTTC
TRBD2,TRBJ2-1,TRBV19,.,CASGSGRSYNEQFF,TGTGCCAGTGGAAGCGGGAGATCCTACAATGAGCAGTTCTTC
.,TRBJ1-5,TRBV27,few,CASSPSWDQPQHF,TGTGCCAGCAGTCCCAGTTGGGATCAGCCCCAGCATTTT
TRBD1,TRBJ2-5,TRBV29-1,.,CSVPGQGETQYF,TGCAGCGTTCCGGGACAGGGAGAGACCCAGTACTTC
.,TRBJ1-6,TRBV12-3/TRBV12-4,few,CASSLGHYYNSPLHF,TGTGCCAGCAGTTTGGGGCACTACTATAATTCACCCCTCCACTTT
TRBD2,TRBJ2-3,TRBV6-2/TRBV6-3,many,CASSFGTSGDTQYF,TGTGCCAGCAGTTTCGGGACTAGCGGTGATACGCAGTATTTT
.,TRBJ2-5,TRBV7-2,many,CASSFLAGVETQYF,TGTGCCAGCAGCTTTCTGGCAGGGGTGGAGACCCAGTACTTC
.,TRBJ2-5,TRBV20-1,.,CSARGLGETQYF,TGCAGTGCTAGAGGTCTAGGAGAGACCCAGTACTTC
TRBD1,TRBJ1-5,TRBV29-1,.,CRISWDRDKWDSNQPQHF,TGCAGAATCTCTTGGGACAGGGATAAATGGGATAGCAATCAGCCCCAGCATTTT
.,TRBJ2-3,TRBV12-5,few,CASGGPDSTDTQYF,TGTGCTAGTGGTGGGCCGGACAGCACAGATACGCAGTATTTT
.,TRBJ1-5,TRBV5-8,.,CASSASYQPQHF,TGTGCCAGCAGCGCCTCGTATCAGCCCCAGCATTTT
.,TRBJ2-2,TRBV2,.,CAIATGNTGELFF,TGTGCCATCGCGACCGGGAACACCGGGGAGCTGTTTTTT
.,TRBJ1-6,TRBV5-6,many,CASSPQGYNSPLHF,TGTGCCAGCAGCCCACAGGGATATAATTCACCCCTCCACTTT
.,TRBJ1-4,TRBV11-2,many,CASSLTSWTNEKLFF,TGTGCCAGCAGCTTAACATCTTGGACTAATGAAAAACTGTTTTTT
.,TRBJ1-2,TRBV12-3/TRBV12-4,.,CASRLGFYDGYTF,TGTGCCAGCAGGTTGGGATTCTACGATGGCTACACCTTC
TRBD2,TRBJ2-5,TRBV5-1,.,CASSWTSGSRETQYF,TGCGCCAGCAGCTGGACTAGCGGGAGCCGAGAGACCCAGTACTTC
TRBD2,TRBJ2-3,TRBV20-1,few,CSARTGLATADTQYF,TGCAGTGCTAGAACGGGACTAGCCACCGCAGATACGCAGTATTTT
TRBD1,TRBJ1-1,TRBV5-1,.,CASSSTGAHTEAFF,TGCGCCAGCAGCTCGACAGGGGCTCACACTGAAGCTTTCTTT
.,TRBJ1-1,TRBV19,few,CASSPIGRGMNTEAFF,TGTGCCAGTAGTCCCATCGGTAGGGGTATGAACACTGAAGCTTTCTTT
.,TRBJ1-2,TRBV12-3/TRBV12-4,.,CASTPLGVYGYTF,TGTGCCAGCACCCCCTTAGGGGTCTATGGCTACACCTTC
.,TRBJ2-1,TRBV15,many,CATSRDVYNEQFF,TGTGCCACCAGCAGAGATGTATACAATGAGCAGTTCTTC
.,TRBJ1-1,TRBV5-1,.,CASAPTRGASEAFF,TGCGCCAGCGCCCCGACTAGGGGGGCGAGTGAAGCTTTCTTT
TRBD2,TRBJ2-1,TRBV2,few,CAGTSGGHNEQFF,TGTGCCGGCACTAGCGGGGGACACAATGAGCAGTTCTTC
TRBD2,TRBJ2-3,TRBV12-3/TRBV12-4,many,CASRAAGGPDTQYF,TGTGCCAGCAGAGCGGCGGGAGGGCCAGATACGCAGTATTTT
TRBD1,TRBJ2-2,TRBV4-1,many,CASSQVGDRGQDTGELFF,TGCGCCAGCAGCCAAGTCGGGGACAGGGGGCAGGACACCGGGGAGCTGTTTTTT
.,TRBJ2-1,TRBV5-1,.,CASSLEENGRSSYNEQFF,TGCGCCAGCAGCTTGGAGGAAAATGGGCGGAGCTCCTACAATGAGCAGTTCTTC
.,TRBJ1-5,TRBV29-1,.,CSVGGSDQPQHF,TGCAGCGTTGGTGGTTCGGATCAGCCCCAGCATTTT
.,TRBJ2-2,TRBV20-1,.,CSAVTGSGELFF,TGCAGTGCGGTTACAGGGTCCGGGGAGCTGTTTTTT
.,TRBJ1-5,TRBV12-3/TRBV12-4,many,CASSLSPGDQPQHF,TGTGCCAGCAGTTTAAGTCCCGGCGATCAGCCCCAGCATTTT
TRBD1,TRBJ2-2,TRBV20-1,.,CSATSPGTGGNTGELFF,TGCAGTGCTACCAGTCCCGGGACAGGGGGCAACACCGGGGAGCTGTTTTTT
.,TRBJ2-7,TRBV3-1,few,CASSHNPGPYTYGQYF,TGTGCCAGCAGCCACAATCCCGGGCCCTACACCTACGGGCAGTACTTC
.,TRBJ1-1,TRBV16,few,CASSRTAFMNTEAFF,TGTGCCAGCAGCCGAACGGCGTTCATGAACACTGAAGCTTTCTTT